This TCR beta chain appears in the sequencing data of a study of a mutant IDH1 vaccine in newly diagnosed glioma. Overall study context: Patients arrived already treated with radiotherapy, temozolomide, or both, most having had both. Study-wide findings and caveats: Patients showed vaccine-induced immune responses at a rate of under 95%. Pseudoprogression seemed unlinked to shifts in top peripheral T cell clonotypes.

In regard to this clone: Antigen: not known.

Germline CDR1 and CDR2: SGHTA and FQGTGA. V shed 5 bases and J 4 bases; nucleotides not matched to a gene: 3. This CDR3 comprises 13 residues. The repertoire was sequenced with immunoSEQ multiplex PCR; TCRdb's copy has only in-frame clones and lacks some. Among 55,000 to 70,000 clones, 79% were seen once, and the ten largest hold roughly 8.2%. Time point in this sample: baseline, week 1 (first vaccination visit). Treatment meaning: pre-vaccination baseline after standard-of-care therapy. The study enrolled donors with new WHO grade 3 or 4 IDH1-mutant, ATRX-lost astrocytomas. The chain couples TRBV7-3 to TRBJ2-5, with 8 bases fitting TRBD2. This receptor was identified in a man aged 45-65 years with glioma. The material was PBMCs, obtained from a glioma patient treated with radiotherapy, temozolomide or both. CDR3 sequence (DNA): TGTGCCAGCAGCCCCCGGGGGGGAGAGACCCAGTACTTC. Protein sequence: CASSPRGGETQYF.